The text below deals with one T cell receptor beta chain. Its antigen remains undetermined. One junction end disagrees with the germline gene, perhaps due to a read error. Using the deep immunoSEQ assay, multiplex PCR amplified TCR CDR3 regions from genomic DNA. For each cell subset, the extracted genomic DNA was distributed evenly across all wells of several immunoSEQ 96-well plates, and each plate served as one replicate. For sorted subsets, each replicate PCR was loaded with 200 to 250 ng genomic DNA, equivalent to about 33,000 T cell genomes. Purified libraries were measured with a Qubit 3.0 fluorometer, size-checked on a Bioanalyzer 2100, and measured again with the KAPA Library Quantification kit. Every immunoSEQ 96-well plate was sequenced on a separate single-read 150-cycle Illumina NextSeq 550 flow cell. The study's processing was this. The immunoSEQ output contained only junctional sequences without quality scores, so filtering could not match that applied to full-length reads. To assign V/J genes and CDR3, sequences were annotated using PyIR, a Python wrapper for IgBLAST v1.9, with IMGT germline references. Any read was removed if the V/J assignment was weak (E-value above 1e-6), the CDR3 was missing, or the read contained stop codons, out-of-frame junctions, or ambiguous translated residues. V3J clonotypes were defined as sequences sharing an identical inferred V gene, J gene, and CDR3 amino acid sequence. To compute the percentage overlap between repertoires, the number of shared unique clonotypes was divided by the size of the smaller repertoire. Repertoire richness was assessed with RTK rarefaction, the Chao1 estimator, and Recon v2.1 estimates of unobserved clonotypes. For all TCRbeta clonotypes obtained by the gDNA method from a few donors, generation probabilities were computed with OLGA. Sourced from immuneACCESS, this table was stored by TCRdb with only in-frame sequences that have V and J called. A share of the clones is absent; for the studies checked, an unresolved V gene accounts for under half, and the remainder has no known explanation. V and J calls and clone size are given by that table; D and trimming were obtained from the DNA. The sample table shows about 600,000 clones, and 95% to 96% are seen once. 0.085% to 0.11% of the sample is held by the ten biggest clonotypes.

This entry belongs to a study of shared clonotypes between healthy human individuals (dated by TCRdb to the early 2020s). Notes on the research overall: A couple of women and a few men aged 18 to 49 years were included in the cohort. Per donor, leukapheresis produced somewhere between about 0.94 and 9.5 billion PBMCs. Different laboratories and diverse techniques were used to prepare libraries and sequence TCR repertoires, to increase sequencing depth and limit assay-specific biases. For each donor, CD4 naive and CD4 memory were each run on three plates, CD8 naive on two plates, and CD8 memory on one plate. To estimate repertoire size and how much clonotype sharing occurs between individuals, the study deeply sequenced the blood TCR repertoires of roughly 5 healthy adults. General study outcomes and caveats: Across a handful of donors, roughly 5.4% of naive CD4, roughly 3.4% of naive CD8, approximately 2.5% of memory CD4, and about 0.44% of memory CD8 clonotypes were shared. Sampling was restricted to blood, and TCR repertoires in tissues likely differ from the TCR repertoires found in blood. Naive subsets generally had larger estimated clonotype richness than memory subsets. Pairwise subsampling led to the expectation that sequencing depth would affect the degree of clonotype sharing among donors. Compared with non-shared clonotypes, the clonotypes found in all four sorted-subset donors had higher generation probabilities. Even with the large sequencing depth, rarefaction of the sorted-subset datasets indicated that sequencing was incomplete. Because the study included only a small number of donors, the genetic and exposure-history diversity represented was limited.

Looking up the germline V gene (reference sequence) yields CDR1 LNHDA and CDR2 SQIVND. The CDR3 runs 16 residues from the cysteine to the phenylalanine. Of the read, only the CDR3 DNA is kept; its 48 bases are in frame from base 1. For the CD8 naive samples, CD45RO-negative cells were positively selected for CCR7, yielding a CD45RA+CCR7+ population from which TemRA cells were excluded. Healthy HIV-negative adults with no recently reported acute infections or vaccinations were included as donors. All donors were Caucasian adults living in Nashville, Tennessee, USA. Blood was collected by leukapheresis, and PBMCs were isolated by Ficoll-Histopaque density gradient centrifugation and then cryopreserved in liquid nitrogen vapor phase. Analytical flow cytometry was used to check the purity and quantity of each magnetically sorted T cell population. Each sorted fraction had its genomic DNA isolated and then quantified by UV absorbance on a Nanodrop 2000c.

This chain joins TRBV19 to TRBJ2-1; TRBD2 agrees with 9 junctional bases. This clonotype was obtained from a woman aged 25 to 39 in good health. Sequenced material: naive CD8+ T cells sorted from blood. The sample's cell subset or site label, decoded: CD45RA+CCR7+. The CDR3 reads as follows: CASSAQGSGSYNDQFF. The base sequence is TGTGCCAGTAGCGCCCAAGGTAGCGGGAGTTACAATGATCAGTTCTTC.